This paragraph covers one T cell receptor beta chain sequence. The antigen is unknown. Treatment defined: oral pan-JAK inhibitor, 5-10 mg twice daily. Patients with alopecia areata provided lesional scalp punch biopsies as well as peripheral blood. The V end lost 2 bases, the J end lost 0 bases, and 15 bases lay between the germline ends. Germline V gene sequence: CDR1 SGHKS, CDR2 YYEKEE (reference sequence). The CDR3 length is 17 residues. Sequencing used cDNA as its template, made by extracting RNA and reverse transcribing it. Method: immunoSEQ multiplex PCR; TCRdb's copy keeps in-frame clones and lacks some. The sample yields some 170,000 clones, roughly 60% seen once. These data are taken from a study of CD8+ T cells in alopecia areata. At the level of the study: Treated patients were given oral tofacitinib, which was dosed at 5 to 10 mg twice daily. Study-wide results and limits: Scalp clonality and expanded CD8+ clones among the top 100 showed significant decreases with tofacitinib. For lesional scalp, especially alopecia totalis/universalis, clonality was higher than in normal scalp.

This TCR came from a human donor with alopecia areata. This material consisted of CD4+ T cells sorted from blood, taken at approximately week 55, from a patient treated with tofacitinib. The chain recombines TRBV5-5 with TRBJ1-3; D unclear. The CDR3 spells CASSLEAALSSGNTIYF. In DNA, the CDR3 is TGTGCCAGCAGCTTAGAGGCAGCACTCAGCTCTGGAAACACCATATATTTT.